This T cell receptor (beta chain) emerged from a study of cytomegalovirus exposure and HLA in healthy donors. Whole-study findings and limits: In a later analysis, a genetic analysis reported fewer productive-TCR N-insertions in an Asian-associated ancestry cluster than the cohort average.

CDR1 and CDR2 from the germline V gene are SGHAT and FQDESV (reference sequence). The CDR3 consists of 13 residues. V dropped 2 bases and J dropped 11 bases, with 16 bases sitting between them. The PCR ran on 60 Vbeta and 13 Jbeta primers. Repertoires were generated with immunoSEQ multiplex PCR, while TCRdb's copy carries only in-frame clones and drops some. The data contain 35,000 to 40,000 clones, about 66% of them singletons. Notes on this clone: Its cognate antigen is unknown.

Specimen: PBMCs. The clonotype was recovered from a man between 50 and 59 years old in good health and CMV-seropositive. J is TRBJ2-7 and V is TRBV11-1, with D maybe TRBD1 (6 bases). The CDR3 is CASSLRDRPPKYF. In DNA, the CDR3 is TGTGCCAGCAGCTTAAGAGACAGGCCCCCGAAGTACTTC.